Below are 5 T cell receptor beta chains sequenced from a single sample in a study of blood T cell repertoires in COVID-19. TCRdb keeps only in-frame clones here, not all; method: immunoSEQ multiplex PCR. The table lists around 190,000 clones, around 80% of them singletons. The specimen was peripheral blood. Receptor source: a woman in her fifties or sixties with COVID-19, enrolled during active disease.

The gene calls are TRBV20-1 and TRBJ1-1; unclear D gene. The CDR3 spans 13 residues. Germline V lookup: CDR1 DFQATT, CDR2 SNEGSKA (reference sequence). Trimming removed 3 bases at V and 0 bases at J, with 8 bases between. CDR3: CSASGQVNTEAFF. The CDR3 DNA sequence: TGCAGTGCTAGTGGCCAGGTGAACACTGAAGCTTTCTTT.

The V and J genes are TRBV20-1 and TRBJ1-1; no clear D gene. The ends were cut back, 5 bases at V and 0 bases at J, with 4 bases in the middle. CDR1 DFQATT and CDR2 SNEGSKA come from the germline V gene (reference sequence). CDR3 length: 11 amino acids. The DNA of the CDR3 is TGCAGTGCTCATCTGAACACTGAAGCTTTCTTT. Protein: CSAHLNTEAFF.

J is TRBJ1-5 and V is TRBV5-4, with D hard to call. CDR1 is SGHNT, CDR2 YYREEE, per germline (reference sequence). The V end lost 3 bases, the J end lost 0 bases, and 4 bases lay between the germline ends. This CDR3 region has 13 residues. The CDR3 is CASSSNSNQPQHF. CDR3 bases: TGTGCCAGCAGCTCAAATAGCAATCAGCCCCAGCATTTT.

CDR3 amino acids: CASISGLSLPDTQYF. The CDR3 bases are TGTGCCAGCATCTCGGGTCTTAGTCTCCCAGATACGCAGTATTTT. The chain joins TRBV21-1 to TRBJ2-3; the table's D call, TRBD2, was not checked against the DNA. TRBV21-1 is an annotated pseudogene. The CDR3 contains 15 residues.

The chain has TRBV19 and TRBJ1-6; maybe TRBD1 (6 bases). This CDR3 region has 13 residues. In germline, CDR1 is LNHDA, CDR2 SQIVND (reference sequence). Trimming removed 4 bases at V and 10 bases at J, with 11 bases between. This chain's CDR3 is CASSSRGESPLHF. CDR3 bases: TGTGCCAGTAGTAGCAGGGGTGAATCACCCCTCCACTTT.